This T cell receptor (beta chain) originates from a study of blood T cell repertoires in COVID-19. Study in general: There were acute and convalescent COVID-19 samples, and they came from the United States, Italy and Spain.

CDR1 and CDR2 (germline): SGHRS, YFSETQ. The CDR3 consists of 17 residues. V trimming: 0 bases; J trimming: 3 bases; junction bases outside the gene matches: 5. Clones were read by immunoSEQ multiplex PCR, and TCRdb kept only the in-frame ones, dropping some. The data hold 210,000 or so clones, with 84% observed a single time. Material for sequencing was peripheral blood. The source of this sequence is a woman at least 80 years old with active or convalescent COVID-19. The chain is built from TRBV5-1 and TRBJ2-5, with 13 bases lining up with TRBD2. This chain's CDR3 is CASSLGTSGRGEETQYF. The CDR3, as DNA: TGCGCCAGCAGCTTGGGGACTAGCGGGAGAGGGGAAGAGACCCAGTACTTC.